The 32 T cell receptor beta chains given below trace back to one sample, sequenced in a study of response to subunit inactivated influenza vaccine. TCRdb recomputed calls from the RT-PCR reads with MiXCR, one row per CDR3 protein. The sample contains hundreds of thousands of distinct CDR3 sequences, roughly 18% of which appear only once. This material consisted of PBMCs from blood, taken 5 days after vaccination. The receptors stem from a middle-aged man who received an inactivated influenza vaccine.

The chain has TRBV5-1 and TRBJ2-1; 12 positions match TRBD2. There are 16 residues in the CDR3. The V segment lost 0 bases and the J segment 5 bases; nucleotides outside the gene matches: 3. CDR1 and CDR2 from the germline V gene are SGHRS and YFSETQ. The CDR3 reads CASSLEGLAGHNEQFF. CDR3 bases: TGCGCCAGCAGCTTGGAGGGACTAGCGGGCCACAATGAGCAGTTCTTC.

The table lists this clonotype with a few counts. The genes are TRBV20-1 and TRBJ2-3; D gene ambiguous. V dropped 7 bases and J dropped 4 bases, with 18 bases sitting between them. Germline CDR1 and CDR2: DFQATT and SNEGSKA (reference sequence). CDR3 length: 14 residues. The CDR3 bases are TGCAGTGTAAGACTCAGTGGCGCCCCAGATACGCAGTATTTT. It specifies CSVRLSGAPDTQYF.

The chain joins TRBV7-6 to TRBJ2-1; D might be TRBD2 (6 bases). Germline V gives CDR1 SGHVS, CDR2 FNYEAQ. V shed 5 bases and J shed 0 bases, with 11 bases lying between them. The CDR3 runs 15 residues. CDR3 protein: CASSPTSRSYNEQFF. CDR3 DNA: TGTGCCAGCAGCCCAACTAGCCGCTCCTACAATGAGCAGTTCTTC.

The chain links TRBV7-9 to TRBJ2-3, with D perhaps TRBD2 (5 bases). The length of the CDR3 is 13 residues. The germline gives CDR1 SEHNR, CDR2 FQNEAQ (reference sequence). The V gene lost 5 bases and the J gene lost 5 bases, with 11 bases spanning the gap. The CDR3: CASSKTEGDTQYF. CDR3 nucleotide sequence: TGTGCCAGCAGCAAGACTGAGGGAGATACGCAGTATTTT.

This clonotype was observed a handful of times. The CDR3 coding sequence is TGCAGTGCTAGAGATTGGCGGAGGGACTACGAGCAGTACTTC. Its protein is CSARDWRRDYEQYF. The chain has TRBV20-1 and TRBJ2-7; tentative D call: TRBD2 (6 bases). The CDR3 length is 14 residues. Germline V gives CDR1 DFQATT, CDR2 SNEGSKA (reference sequence). The V end lost 0 bases, the J end lost 3 bases, and 12 bases lay between the germline ends.

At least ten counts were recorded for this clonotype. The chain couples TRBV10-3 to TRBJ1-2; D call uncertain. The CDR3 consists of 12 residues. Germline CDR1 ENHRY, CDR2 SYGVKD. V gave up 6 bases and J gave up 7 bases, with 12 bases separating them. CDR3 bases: TGTGCCATCAGCCCCCCAGGATCTGGCTACACCTTC. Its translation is CAISPPGSGYTF.

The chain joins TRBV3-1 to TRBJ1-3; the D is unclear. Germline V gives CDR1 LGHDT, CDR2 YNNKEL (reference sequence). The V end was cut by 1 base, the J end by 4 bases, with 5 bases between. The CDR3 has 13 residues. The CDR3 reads CASSQVRGNTIYF. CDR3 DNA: TGTGCCAGCAGCCAAGTCCGCGGAAACACCATATATTTT.

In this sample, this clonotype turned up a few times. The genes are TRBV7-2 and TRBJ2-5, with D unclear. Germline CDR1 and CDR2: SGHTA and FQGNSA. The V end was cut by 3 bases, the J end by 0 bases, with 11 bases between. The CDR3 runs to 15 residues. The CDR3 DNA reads TGTGCCAGCAGCTTTCAACGGAGTTACCAAGAGACCCAGTACTTC. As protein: CASSFQRSYQETQYF. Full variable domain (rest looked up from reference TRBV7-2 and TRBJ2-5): GAGVSQSPSNKVTEKGKDVELRCDPISGHTALYWYRQSLGQGLEFLIYFQGNSAPDKSGLPSDRFSAERTGGSVSTLTIQRTQQEDSAVYLCASSFQRSYQETQYFGPGTRLLVL.

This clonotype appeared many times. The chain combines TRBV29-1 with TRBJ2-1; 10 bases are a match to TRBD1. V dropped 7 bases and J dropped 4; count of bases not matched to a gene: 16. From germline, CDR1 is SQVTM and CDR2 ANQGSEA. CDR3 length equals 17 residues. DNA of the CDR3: TGCAGCGGGGGACAGGGGACATCCTCCTCCTTATACAATGAGCAGTTCTTC. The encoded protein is CSGGQGTSSSLYNEQFF.

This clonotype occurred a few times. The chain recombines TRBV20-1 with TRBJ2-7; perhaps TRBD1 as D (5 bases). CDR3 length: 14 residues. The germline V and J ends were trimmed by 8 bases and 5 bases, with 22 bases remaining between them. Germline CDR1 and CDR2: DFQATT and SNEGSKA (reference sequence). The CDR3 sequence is CSTAGRSVHNEQYF. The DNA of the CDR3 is TGCAGTACTGCAGGGCGGTCGGTGCACAACGAGCAGTACTTC.

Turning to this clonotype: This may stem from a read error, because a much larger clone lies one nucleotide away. CDR3 DNA sequence: TGCAGCGTTGAAATTTTGGGCGAAGGAAGGGACGAGCAGTACTTC. This translates into CSVEILGEGRDEQYF. The gene calls are TRBV29-1 and TRBJ2-7; no firm D call. The germline V gene has CDR1 SQVTM and CDR2 ANQGSEA. V shed 2 bases and J shed 5 bases, with 19 bases lying between them. The CDR3 has 15 residues.

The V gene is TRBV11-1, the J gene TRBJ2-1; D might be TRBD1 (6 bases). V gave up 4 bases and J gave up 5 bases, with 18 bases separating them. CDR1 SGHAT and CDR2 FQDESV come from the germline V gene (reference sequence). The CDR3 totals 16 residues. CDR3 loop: CASSSAALGGNNEQFF. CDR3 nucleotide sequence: TGTGCCAGCAGCTCAGCCGCCTTAGGGGGTAACAATGAGCAGTTCTTC.

CDR3 protein: CATSDDWETGDEQFF. CDR3 bases: TGTGCCACCAGTGATGACTGGGAGACGGGGGATGAGCAGTTCTTC. V usage is TRBV24-1 and J usage is TRBJ2-1, with D possibly being TRBD2 (6 bases). V gave up 3 bases and J gave up 8 bases, with 16 bases separating them. The CDR3 extends over 15 amino acids. CDR1 is KGHDR, CDR2 SFDVKD, per germline.

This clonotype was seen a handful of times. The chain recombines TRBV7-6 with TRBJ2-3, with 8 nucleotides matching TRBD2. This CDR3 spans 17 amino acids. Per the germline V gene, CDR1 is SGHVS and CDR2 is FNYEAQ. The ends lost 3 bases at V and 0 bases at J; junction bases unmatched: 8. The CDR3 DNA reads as TGTGCCAGCAGCTTCCGCGGGGGGAGCGGGAGCACAGATACGCAGTATTTT. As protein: CASSFRGGSGSTDTQYF.

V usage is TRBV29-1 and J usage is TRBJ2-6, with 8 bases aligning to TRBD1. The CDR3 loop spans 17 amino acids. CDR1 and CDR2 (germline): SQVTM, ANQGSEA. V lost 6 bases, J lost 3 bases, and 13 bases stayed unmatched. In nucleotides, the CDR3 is TGCAGCGTACAACTCGGGACAGGTCGTTATGGGGCCAACGTCCTGACTTTC. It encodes CSVQLGTGRYGANVLTF.

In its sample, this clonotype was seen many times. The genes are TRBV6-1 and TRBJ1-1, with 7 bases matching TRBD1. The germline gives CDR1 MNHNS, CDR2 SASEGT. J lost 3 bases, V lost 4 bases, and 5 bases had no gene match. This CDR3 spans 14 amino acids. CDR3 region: CASSGQGDHTEAFF. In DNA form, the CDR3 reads TGTGCCAGCAGTGGACAGGGCGATCACACTGAAGCTTTCTTT.

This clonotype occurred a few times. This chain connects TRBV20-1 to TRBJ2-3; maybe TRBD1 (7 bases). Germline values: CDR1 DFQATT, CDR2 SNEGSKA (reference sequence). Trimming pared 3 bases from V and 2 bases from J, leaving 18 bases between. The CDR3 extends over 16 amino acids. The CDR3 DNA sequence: TGCAGTGCTAGTATCAGGGGGGCGTTTCCCACAGATACGCAGTATTTT. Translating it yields CSASIRGAFPTDTQYF.

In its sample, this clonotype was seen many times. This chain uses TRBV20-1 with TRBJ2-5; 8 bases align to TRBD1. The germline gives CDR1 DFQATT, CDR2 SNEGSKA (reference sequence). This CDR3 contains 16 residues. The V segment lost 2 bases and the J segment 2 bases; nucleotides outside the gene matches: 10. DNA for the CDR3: TGCAGTGCTAGACCTCAGCAGGGGGCGGTACAAGAGACCCAGTACTTC. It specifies CSARPQQGAVQETQYF.

This chain's CDR3 is CASSLIDADTEAFF. The DNA of the CDR3 is TGTGCCAGCAGCTTGATCGACGCTGACACTGAAGCTTTCTTT. V and J are TRBV7-9 and TRBJ1-1; D ambiguous. The V end lost 3 bases, the J end lost 3 bases, and 11 bases lay between the germline ends. Germline CDR1 SEHNR, CDR2 FQNEAQ (reference sequence). CDR3 length equals 14 residues.

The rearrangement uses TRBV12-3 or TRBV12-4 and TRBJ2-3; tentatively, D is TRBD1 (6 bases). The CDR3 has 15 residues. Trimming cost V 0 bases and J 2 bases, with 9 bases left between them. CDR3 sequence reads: CASSLAGGYTDTQYF. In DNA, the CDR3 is TGTGCCAGCAGTTTAGCAGGGGGATACACAGATACGCAGTATTTT.

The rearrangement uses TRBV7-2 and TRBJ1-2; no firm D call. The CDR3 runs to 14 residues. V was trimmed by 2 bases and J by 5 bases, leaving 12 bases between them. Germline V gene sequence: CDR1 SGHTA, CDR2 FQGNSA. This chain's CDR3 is CASSLPPTNYGYTF. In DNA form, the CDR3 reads TGTGCCAGCAGCTTACCTCCGACAAATTATGGCTACACCTTC.

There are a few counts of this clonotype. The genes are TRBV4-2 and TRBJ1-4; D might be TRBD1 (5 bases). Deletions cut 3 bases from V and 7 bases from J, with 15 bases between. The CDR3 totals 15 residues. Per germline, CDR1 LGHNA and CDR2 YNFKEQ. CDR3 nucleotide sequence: TGTGCCAGCAGCCACCCGGGGGGTGGTGGTGAAAAACTGTTTTTT. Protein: CASSHPGGGGEKLFF.

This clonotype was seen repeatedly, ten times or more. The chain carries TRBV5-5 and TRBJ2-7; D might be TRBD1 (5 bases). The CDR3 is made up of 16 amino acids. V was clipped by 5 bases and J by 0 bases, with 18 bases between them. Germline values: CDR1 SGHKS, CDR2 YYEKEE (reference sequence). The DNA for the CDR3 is TGTGCCAGCAGTTACCTCCCGGACATTAGCTCCTACGAGCAGTACTTC. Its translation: CASSYLPDISSYEQYF.

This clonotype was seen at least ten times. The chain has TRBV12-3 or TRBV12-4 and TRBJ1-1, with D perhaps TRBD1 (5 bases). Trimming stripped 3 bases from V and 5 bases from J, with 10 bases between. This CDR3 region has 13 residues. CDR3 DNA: TGTGCCAGCAGTTTTTACGGGGGGACTGAAGCTTTCTTT. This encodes CASSFYGGTEAFF.

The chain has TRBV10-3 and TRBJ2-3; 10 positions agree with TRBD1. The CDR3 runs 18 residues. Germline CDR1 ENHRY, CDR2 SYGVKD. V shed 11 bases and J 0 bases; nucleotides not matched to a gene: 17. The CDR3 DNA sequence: TGTGCCGCTAATCGAAAACCCGGGACAGGGGTGAGCACAGATACGCAGTATTTT. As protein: CAANRKPGTGVSTDTQYF.

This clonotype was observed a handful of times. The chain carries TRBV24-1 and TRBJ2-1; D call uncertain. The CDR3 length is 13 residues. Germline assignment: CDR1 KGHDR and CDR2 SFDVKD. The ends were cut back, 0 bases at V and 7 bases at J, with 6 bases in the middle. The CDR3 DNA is TGTGCCACCAGTGATTTGCTATCGAATGAGCAGTTCTTC. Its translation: CATSDLLSNEQFF.

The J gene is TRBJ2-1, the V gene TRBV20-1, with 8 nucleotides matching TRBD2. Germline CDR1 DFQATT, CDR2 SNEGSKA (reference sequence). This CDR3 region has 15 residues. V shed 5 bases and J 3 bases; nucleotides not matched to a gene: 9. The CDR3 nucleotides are TGCAGTGCTCCTCATAGCGGGATATACTACAATGAGCAGTTCTTC. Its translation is CSAPHSGIYYNEQFF.

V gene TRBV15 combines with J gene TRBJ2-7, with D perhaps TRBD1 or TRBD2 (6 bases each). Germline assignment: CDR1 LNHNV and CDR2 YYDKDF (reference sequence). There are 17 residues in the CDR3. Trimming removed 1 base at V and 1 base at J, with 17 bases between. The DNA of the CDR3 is TGTGCCACCAGCAGAGCTTCTCGGGGGCTGGCGTCCTACGAGCAGTACTTC. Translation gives CATSRASRGLASYEQYF.

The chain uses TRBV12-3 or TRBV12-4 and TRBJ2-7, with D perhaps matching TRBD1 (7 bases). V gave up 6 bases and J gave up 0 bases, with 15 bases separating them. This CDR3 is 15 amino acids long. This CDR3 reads CASRAPRDSSYEQYF. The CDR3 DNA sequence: TGTGCCAGCAGAGCCCCGCGGGACAGCTCCTACGAGCAGTACTTC.

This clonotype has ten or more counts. This CDR3 is CSATDFLGPSNQPQHF. CDR3 nucleotide sequence: TGCAGTGCTACGGACTTCCTGGGCCCCAGCAATCAGCCCCAGCATTTT. The chain employs TRBV20-1 and TRBJ1-5; the D is unclear. CDR1 is DFQATT and CDR2 is SNEGSKA in the germline V gene (reference sequence). The CDR3 loop spans 16 amino acids. The V end lost 4 bases, the J end lost 1 base, and 17 bases lay between the germline ends.

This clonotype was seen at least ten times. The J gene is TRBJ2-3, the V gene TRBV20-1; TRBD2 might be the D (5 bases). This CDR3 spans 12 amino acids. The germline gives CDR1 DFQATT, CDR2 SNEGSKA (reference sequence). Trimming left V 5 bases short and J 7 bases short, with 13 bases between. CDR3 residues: CSAHVATHTQYF. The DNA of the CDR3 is TGCAGTGCTCATGTAGCGACACATACGCAGTATTTT.

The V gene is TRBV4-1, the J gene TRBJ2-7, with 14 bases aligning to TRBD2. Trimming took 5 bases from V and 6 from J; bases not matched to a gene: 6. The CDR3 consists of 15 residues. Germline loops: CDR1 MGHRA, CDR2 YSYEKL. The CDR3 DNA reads TGCGCCAGCAGCTCACCGGGACTAGCGGGAGTCGAGCAGTACTTC. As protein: CASSSPGLAGVEQYF.